This is a list of T cell receptor beta chains from one sample in a study of blood T cell repertoires in COVID-19. Assay used: immunoSEQ multiplex PCR; TCRdb lists only in-frame clones, some missing. The sample shows about 220,000 clones, around 82% of them seen only once. Material for sequencing was peripheral blood. The receptors here all came from a woman in her 30s who had recovered from COVID-19. Each CDR3 is given with its conserved first and last residue. D genes are given only for firm matches. Expanded clones get a size class; other rows say once, few or many, or leave the size out.

d_call: NA; clone_size: NA; v_call: TRBV2; j_call: TRBJ2-6; cdr3_aa: CASTISVSGANVLTF; cdr3_nt: TGTGCCAGCACCATAAGCGTCTCTGGGGCCAACGTCCTGACTTTC
d_call: TRBD1; clone_size: NA; v_call: TRBV28; j_call: TRBJ2-1; cdr3_aa: CASSPPGTVYNEQFF; cdr3_nt: TGTGCCAGCAGCCCTCCGGGGACAGTGTACAATGAGCAGTTCTTC
d_call: TRBD1; clone_size: NA; v_call: TRBV29-1; j_call: TRBJ1-1; cdr3_aa: CSVVLQGAKAEAFF; cdr3_nt: TGCAGCGTTGTCCTACAGGGGGCGAAGGCTGAAGCTTTCTTT
d_call: TRBD1; clone_size: NA; v_call: TRBV6-5; j_call: TRBJ1-2; cdr3_aa: CASSYLDRGHYGYTF; cdr3_nt: TGTGCCAGCAGTTACCTCGACAGGGGGCACTATGGCTACACCTTC
d_call: TRBD1; clone_size: NA; v_call: TRBV5-6; j_call: TRBJ2-3; cdr3_aa: CASSLGPQGAGTQYF; cdr3_nt: TGTGCCAGCAGCTTGGGGCCGCAGGGGGCGGGTACGCAGTATTTT
d_call: TRBD1; clone_size: NA; v_call: TRBV7-9; j_call: TRBJ2-7; cdr3_aa: CASSSWDRGREQYF; cdr3_nt: TGTGCCAGCAGCTCTTGGGACAGGGGGCGCGAGCAGTACTTC
d_call: NA; clone_size: NA; v_call: TRBV19; j_call: TRBJ2-1; cdr3_aa: CASTRKGPLDTVQFF; cdr3_nt: TGTGCCAGTACCAGAAAAGGTCCCCTCGACACAGTGCAGTTCTTC
d_call: NA; clone_size: NA; v_call: TRBV7-2; j_call: TRBJ1-3; cdr3_aa: CASSLDPGGNTIYF; cdr3_nt: TGTGCCAGCAGCTTAGATCCGGGGGGAAACACCATATATTTT
d_call: TRBD1; clone_size: NA; v_call: TRBV24-1; j_call: TRBJ2-1; cdr3_aa: CATSDFRRGRHEQFF; cdr3_nt: TGTGCCACCAGTGATTTTCGCAGGGGGCGCCATGAGCAGTTCTTC
d_call: NA; clone_size: few; v_call: TRBV7-2; j_call: TRBJ2-1; cdr3_aa: CASSLAMIGTYNEQFF; cdr3_nt: TGTGCCAGCAGCTTAGCGATGATCGGGACCTACAATGAGCAGTTCTTC
d_call: TRBD1; clone_size: NA; v_call: TRBV2; j_call: TRBJ1-2; cdr3_aa: CASRVPGTGSAGYTF; cdr3_nt: TGTGCCAGCAGGGTACCCGGGACAGGGAGTGCTGGCTACACCTTC
d_call: TRBD2; clone_size: NA; v_call: TRBV7-9; j_call: TRBJ2-1; cdr3_aa: CASSSGGAEQFF; cdr3_nt: TGTGCCAGCAGCTCGGGGGGGGCCGAGCAGTTCTTC
d_call: TRBD2; clone_size: NA; v_call: TRBV6-2/TRBV6-3; j_call: TRBJ2-2; cdr3_aa: CASSFFSGGDGELFF; cdr3_nt: TGTGCCAGCAGTTTCTTTAGCGGGGGGGACGGGGAGCTGTTTTTT
d_call: NA; clone_size: NA; v_call: TRBV19; j_call: TRBJ2-3; cdr3_aa: CASSISPSGSSTDTQYF; cdr3_nt: TGTGCCAGTAGTATATCCCCCTCGGGGTCTAGCACAGATACGCAGTATTTT
d_call: TRBD1; clone_size: few; v_call: TRBV4-1; j_call: TRBJ1-5; cdr3_aa: CASSPGQGNQPQHF; cdr3_nt: TGCGCCAGCAGCCCGGGACAGGGCAATCAGCCCCAGCATTTT
d_call: TRBD2; clone_size: once; v_call: TRBV27; j_call: TRBJ2-2; cdr3_aa: CASSLSAPLAAVNTGELFF; cdr3_nt: TGTGCCAGCAGTTTATCGGCCCCTCTAGCGGCAGTGAACACCGGGGAGCTGTTTTTT
d_call: TRBD2; clone_size: NA; v_call: TRBV14; j_call: TRBJ2-1; cdr3_aa: CASSQFLAASYNEQFF; cdr3_nt: TGTGCCAGCAGCCAGTTCCTAGCGGCATCCTACAATGAGCAGTTCTTC